This TCR beta chain stems from a study of blood T cell repertoires in COVID-19. Study at large: Samples of COVID-19 (acute and convalescent) were obtained from the United States, Italy and Spain.

Libraries were prepared by immunoSEQ multiplex PCR; TCRdb keeps only in-frame clonotypes and omits some of them. The sample holds nearly 250,000 clones, roughly 82% seen once. This CDR3 region has 18 residues. V shed 0 bases, J shed 7 bases, and the junction held 10 bases outside the gene matches. Germline CDR1 is LNHNV and CDR2 is YYDKDF (reference sequence). The study recruited people aged roughly 18 to 89 years across about 25 US areas. Participants' own reports of clinical history determined their cohort assignment. The recovered donors of Cohort 3 showed two negative PCRs, clearance, or symptom resolution.

This chain connects TRBV15 to TRBJ2-7; TRBD2 aligns across 15 bases. Input material: PBMCs or T cells enriched from blood (not recorded which). This sequence originates from a woman aged 50 to 65 who had recovered from COVID-19. The CDR3 loop is CATSRDMGLAGGRGEQYF. CDR3 DNA sequence: TGTGCCACCAGCAGAGATATGGGACTAGCGGGAGGACGGGGGGAGCAGTACTTC. The variable domain in full, completed from reference TRBV15 and TRBJ2-7, reads DAMVIQNPRYQVTQFGKPVTLSCSQTLNHNVMYWYQQKSSQAPKLLFHYYDKDFNNEADTPDNFQSRRPNTSFCFLDIRSPGLGDTAMYLCATSRDMGLAGGRGEQYFGPGTRLTVT.